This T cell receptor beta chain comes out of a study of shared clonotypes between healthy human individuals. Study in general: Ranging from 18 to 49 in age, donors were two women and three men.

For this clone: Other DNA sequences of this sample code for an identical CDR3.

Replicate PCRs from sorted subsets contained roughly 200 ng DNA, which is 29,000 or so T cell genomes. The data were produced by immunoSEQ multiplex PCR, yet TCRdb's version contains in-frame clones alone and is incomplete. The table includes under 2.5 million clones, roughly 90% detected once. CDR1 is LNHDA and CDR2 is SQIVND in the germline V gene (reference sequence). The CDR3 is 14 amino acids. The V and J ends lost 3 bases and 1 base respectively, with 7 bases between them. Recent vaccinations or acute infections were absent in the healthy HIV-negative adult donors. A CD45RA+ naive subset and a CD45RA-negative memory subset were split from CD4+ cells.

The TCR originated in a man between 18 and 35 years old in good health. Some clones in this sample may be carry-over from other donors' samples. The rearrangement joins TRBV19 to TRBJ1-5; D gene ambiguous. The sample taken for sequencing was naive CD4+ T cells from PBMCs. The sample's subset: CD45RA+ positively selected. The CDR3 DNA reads TGTGCCAGTAGTATGGCCCAGAGCAATCAGCCCCAGCATTTT. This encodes CASSMAQSNQPQHF.